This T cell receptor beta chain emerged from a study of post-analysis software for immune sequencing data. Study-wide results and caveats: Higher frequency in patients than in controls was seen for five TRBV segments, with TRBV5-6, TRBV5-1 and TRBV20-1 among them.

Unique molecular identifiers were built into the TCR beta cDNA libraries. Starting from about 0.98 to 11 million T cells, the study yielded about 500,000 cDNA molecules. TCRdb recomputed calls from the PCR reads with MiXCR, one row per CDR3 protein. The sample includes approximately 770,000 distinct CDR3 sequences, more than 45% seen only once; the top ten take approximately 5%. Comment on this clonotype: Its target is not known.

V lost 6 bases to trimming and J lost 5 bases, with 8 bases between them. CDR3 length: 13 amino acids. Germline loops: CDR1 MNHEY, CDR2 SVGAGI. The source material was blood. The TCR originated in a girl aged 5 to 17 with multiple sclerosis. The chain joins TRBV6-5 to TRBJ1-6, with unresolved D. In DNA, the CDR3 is TGTGCCAGCAGCCTCCTCGATAATTCACCCCTCCACTTT. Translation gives CASSLLDNSPLHF.